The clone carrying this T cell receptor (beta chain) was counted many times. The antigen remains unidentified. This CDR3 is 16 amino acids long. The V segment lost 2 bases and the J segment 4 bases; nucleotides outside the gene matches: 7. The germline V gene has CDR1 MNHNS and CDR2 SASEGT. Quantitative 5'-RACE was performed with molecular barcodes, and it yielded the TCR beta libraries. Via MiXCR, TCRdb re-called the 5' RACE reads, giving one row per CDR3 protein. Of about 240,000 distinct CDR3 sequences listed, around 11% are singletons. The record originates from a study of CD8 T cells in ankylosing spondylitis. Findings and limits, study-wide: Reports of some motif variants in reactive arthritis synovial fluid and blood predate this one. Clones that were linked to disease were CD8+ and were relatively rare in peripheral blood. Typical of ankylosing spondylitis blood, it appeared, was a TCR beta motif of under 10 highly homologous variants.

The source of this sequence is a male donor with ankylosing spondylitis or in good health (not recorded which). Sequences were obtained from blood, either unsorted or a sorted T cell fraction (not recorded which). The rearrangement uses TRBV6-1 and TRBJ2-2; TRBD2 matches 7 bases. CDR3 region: CASSESAGDSTGELFF. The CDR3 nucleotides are TGTGCCAGCAGTGAATCGGCGGGAGATAGCACCGGGGAGCTGTTTTTT.